This T cell receptor beta chain was identified during a study of control samples from healthy donors and cancer patients. TCRdb's table, derived via immunoSEQ multiplex PCR, lists solely in-frame clones and lacks some. The sample lists more than 25,000 clones, approximately 95% seen once, with around 6.3% in the top ten. The CDR3 loop spans 15 amino acids. With 6 bases removed from V and 0 bases from J, the gap between germline ends came to 12 bases. CDR1 is KGHSH, CDR2 LQKENI, per germline. This sequence was found in a man in his sixties in good health. This sequence joins TRBV18 and TRBJ2-1; D remains unclear. The sequenced material came from blood. The CDR3 is CASSPLKSSYNEQFF. The CDR3 region has the DNA TGTGCCAGCTCCCCCTTGAAAAGCTCCTACAATGAGCAGTTCTTC.